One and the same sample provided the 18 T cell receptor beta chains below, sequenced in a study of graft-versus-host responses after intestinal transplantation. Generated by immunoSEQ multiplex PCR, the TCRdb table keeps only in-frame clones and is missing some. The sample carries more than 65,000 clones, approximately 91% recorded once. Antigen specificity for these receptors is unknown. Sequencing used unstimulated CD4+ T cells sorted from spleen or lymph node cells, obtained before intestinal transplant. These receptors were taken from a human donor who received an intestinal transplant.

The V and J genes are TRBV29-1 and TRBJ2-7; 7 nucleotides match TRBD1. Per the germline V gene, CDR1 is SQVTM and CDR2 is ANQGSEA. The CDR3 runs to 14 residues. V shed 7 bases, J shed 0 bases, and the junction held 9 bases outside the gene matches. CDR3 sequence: CSALRTGVSYEQYF. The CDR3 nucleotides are TGCAGCGCACTTCGTACAGGGGTCTCCTACGAGCAGTACTTC.

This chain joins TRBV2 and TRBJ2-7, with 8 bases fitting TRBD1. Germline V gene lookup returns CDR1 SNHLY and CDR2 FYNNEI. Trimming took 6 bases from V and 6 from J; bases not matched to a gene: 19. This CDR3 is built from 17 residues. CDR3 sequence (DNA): TGTGCCAGCAGCGACCGCACGACCGGGGCAGGGGGCGGCGAGCAGTACTTC. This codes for CASSDRTTGAGGGEQYF.

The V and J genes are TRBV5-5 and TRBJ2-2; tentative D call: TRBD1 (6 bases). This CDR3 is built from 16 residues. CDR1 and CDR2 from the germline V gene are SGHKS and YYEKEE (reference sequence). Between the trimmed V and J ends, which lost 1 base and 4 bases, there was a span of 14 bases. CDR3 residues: CASSLFTGQGTGELFF. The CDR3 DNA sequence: TGTGCCAGCAGCTTGTTTACAGGGCAAGGCACCGGGGAGCTGTTTTTT.

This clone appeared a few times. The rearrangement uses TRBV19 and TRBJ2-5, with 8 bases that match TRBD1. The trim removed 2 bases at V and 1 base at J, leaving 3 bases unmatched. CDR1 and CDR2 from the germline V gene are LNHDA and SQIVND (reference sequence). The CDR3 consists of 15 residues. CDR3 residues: CASSIITGGQETQYF. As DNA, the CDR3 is TGTGCCAGTAGTATAATAACAGGGGGCCAAGAGACCCAGTACTTC.

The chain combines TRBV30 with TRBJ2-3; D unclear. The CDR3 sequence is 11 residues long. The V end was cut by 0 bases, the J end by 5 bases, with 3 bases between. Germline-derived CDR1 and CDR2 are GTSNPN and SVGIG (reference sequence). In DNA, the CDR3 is TGTGCCTGGAGTGTCAAAGATACGCAGTATTTT. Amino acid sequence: CAWSVKDTQYF.

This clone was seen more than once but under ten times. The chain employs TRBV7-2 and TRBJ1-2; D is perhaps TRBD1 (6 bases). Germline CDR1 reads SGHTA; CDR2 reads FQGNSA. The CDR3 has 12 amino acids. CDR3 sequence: CAPHGGNYGYTF. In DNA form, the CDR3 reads TGTGCTCCTCATGGGGGCAACTATGGCTACACCTTC.

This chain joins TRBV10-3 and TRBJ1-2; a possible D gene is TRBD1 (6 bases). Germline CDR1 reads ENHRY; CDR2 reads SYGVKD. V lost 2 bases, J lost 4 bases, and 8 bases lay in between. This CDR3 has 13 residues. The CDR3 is CAISEGTRYGYTF. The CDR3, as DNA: TGTGCCATCAGTGAGGGGACACGCTATGGCTACACCTTC.

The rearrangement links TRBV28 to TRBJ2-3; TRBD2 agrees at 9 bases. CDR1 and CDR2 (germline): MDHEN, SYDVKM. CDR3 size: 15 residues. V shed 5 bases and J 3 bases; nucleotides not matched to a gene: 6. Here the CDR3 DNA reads TGTGCCAGCAGTGGGAGCGGGAGGAGGACAGATACGCAGTATTTT. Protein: CASSGSGRRTDTQYF.

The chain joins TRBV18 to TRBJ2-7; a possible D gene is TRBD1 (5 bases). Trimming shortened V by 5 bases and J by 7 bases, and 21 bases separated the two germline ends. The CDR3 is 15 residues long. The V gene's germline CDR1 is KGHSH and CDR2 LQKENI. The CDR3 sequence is CASSERGIGEREQYF. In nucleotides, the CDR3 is TGTGCCAGCTCAGAAAGGGGTATCGGTGAGAGGGAGCAGTACTTC.

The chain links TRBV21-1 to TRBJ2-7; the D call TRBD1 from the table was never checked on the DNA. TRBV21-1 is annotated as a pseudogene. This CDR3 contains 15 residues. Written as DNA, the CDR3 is TGTGCCAGCAGCAAAGAGTATGACAGGAGCTACGAGCAGTACTTC. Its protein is CASSKEYDRSYEQYF.

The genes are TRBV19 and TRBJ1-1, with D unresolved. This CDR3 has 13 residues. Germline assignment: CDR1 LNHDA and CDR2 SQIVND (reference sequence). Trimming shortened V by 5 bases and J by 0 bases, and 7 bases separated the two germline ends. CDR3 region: CASSGSMNTEAFF. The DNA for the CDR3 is TGTGCCAGTAGTGGTTCTATGAACACTGAAGCTTTCTTT.

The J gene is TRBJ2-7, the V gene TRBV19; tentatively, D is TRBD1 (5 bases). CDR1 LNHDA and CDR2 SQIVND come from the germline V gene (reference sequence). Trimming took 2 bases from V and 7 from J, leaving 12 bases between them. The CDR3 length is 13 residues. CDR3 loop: CASSIRYRFEQYF. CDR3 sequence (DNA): TGTGCCAGTAGTATACGCTACAGGTTTGAGCAGTACTTC.

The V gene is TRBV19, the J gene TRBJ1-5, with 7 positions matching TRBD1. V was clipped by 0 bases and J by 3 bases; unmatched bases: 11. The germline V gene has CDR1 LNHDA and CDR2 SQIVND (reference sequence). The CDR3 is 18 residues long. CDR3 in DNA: TGTGCCAGTAGTATAGATCGAGGGGGACAGAGTTTCAATCAGCCCCAGCATTTT. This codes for CASSIDRGGQSFNQPQHF.

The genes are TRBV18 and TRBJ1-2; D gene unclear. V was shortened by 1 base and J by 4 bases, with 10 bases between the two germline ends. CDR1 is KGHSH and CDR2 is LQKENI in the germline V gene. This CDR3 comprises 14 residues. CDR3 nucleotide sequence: TGTGCCAGCTCACCACGGGGAGCCTCCTATGGCTACACCTTC. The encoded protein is CASSPRGASYGYTF.

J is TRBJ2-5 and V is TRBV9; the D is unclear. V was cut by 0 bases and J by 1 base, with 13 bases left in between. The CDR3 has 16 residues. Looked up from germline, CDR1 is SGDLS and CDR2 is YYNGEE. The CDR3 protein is CASSVGNSPSQETQYF. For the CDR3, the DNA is TGTGCCAGCAGCGTAGGTAACTCACCCTCCCAAGAGACCCAGTACTTC.

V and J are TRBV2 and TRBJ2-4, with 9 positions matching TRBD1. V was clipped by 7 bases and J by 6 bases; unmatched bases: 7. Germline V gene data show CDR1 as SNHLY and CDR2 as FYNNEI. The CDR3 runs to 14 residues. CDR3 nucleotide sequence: TGTGCCAGCAAGGCGGGACAGGGAAGAAACATTCAGTACTTC. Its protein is CASKAGQGRNIQYF.

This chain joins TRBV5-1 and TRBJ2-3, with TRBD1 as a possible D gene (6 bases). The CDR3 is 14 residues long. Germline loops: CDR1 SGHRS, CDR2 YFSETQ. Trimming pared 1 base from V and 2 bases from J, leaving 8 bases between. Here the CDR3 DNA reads TGCGCCAGCAGCTTGAAGGGGGTCACAGATACGCAGTATTTT. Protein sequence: CASSLKGVTDTQYF. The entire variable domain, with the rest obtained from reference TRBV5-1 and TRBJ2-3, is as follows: KAGVTQTPRYLIKTRGQQVTLSCSPISGHRSVSWYQQTPGQGLQFLFEYFSETQRNKGNFPGRFSGRQFSNSRSEMNVSTLELGDSALYLCASSLKGVTDTQYFGPGTRLTVL.

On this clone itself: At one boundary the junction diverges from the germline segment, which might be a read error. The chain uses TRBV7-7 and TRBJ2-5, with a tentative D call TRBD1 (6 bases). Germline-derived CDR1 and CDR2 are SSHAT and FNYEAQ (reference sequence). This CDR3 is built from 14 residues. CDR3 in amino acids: CASSLGTSKETQYF. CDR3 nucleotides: TGTGCTAGCAGCTTGGGGACATCGAAAGAGACCCAGTACTTC.